This entry lists 21 T cell receptor beta chains sequenced from one sample in a study of blood T cell repertoires in COVID-19. Libraries were prepared by immunoSEQ multiplex PCR; TCRdb keeps only in-frame clonotypes and omits some of them. The table has a few hundred thousand clones, nearly 90% seen once. The sequenced sample consisted of peripheral blood. The receptor set was obtained from a woman between 40 and 50 years old who had recovered from COVID-19.

The chain is built from TRBV27 and TRBJ1-2, with TRBD1 as a possible D gene (6 bases). Germline V gene lookup returns CDR1 MNHEY and CDR2 SMNVEV (reference sequence). The CDR3 covers 12 residues. Trimming took off 10 bases at V and 3 bases at J, with 12 bases between the two ends. CDR3: CATGGAYYGYTF. The CDR3 DNA reads as TGTGCCACGGGGGGGGCCTACTATGGCTACACCTTC.

The V gene is TRBV5-1, the J gene TRBJ2-6; the D gene is possibly TRBD2 (5 bases). The CDR3 length is 14 residues. V lost 7 bases, J lost 2 bases, and 10 bases lay in between. From germline, CDR1 is SGHRS and CDR2 YFSETQ. CDR3 DNA sequence: TGCGCCAGCGCAGACGGGGCTGGGGCCAACGTCCTGACTTTC. Protein sequence: CASADGAGANVLTF.

The gene calls are TRBV18 and TRBJ1-1; perhaps TRBD1 as D (5 bases). The CDR3 contains 20 residues. Trimming removed 1 base from V and 0 bases from J, with 24 bases in between. Germline V gene lookup returns CDR1 KGHSH and CDR2 LQKENI. CDR3 sequence reads: CASSPRVIVETELMNTEAFF. For the CDR3, the DNA is TGTGCCAGCTCACCACGGGTAATAGTAGAGACAGAGCTTATGAACACTGAAGCTTTCTTT. Full variable domain (outside the CDR3, taken from reference TRBV18 and TRBJ1-1): NAGVMQNPRHLVRRRGQEARLRCSPMKGHSHVYWYRQLPEEGLKFMVYLQKENIIDESGMPKERFSAEFPKEGPSILRIQQVVRGDSAAYFCASSPRVIVETELMNTEAFFGQGTRLTVV.

The rearrangement joins TRBV6-1 to TRBJ2-1, with 9 bases identical to TRBD1. CDR1 MNHNS and CDR2 SASEGT come from the germline V gene. This CDR3 is built from 15 residues. V was clipped by 6 bases and J by 6 bases; unmatched bases: 9. The CDR3 is CASRGPGQGSNEQFF. DNA for the CDR3: TGTGCCAGCAGGGGACCGGGACAGGGAAGCAATGAGCAGTTCTTC.

The chain joins TRBV27 to TRBJ2-1, with D maybe TRBD2 (5 bases). Germline-derived CDR1 and CDR2 are MNHEY and SMNVEV (reference sequence). The germline V and J ends were trimmed by 8 bases and 6 bases, with 20 bases remaining between them. The CDR3 totals 15 residues. In nucleotides, the CDR3 is TGTGCCAGCGCTAGACTAATAGCGACCGTCAATGAGCAGTTCTTC. Its protein product is CASARLIATVNEQFF.

The V call is TRBV9, the J call TRBJ1-2, with D uncertain. Germline CDR1 reads SGDLS; CDR2 reads YYNGEE. The CDR3 totals 12 residues. Trimming took off 4 bases at V and 5 bases at J, with 9 bases between the two ends. The DNA of the CDR3 is TGTGCCAGCAGCTCTCAACGGTATGGCTACACCTTC. Amino acid sequence: CASSSQRYGYTF.

The V and J genes are TRBV6-5 and TRBJ2-5, with 9 bases that match TRBD1. The CDR3 covers 13 residues. The germline gives CDR1 MNHEY, CDR2 SVGAGI. V dropped 11 bases and J dropped 4; count of bases not matched to a gene: 8. CDR3 coding DNA: TGTGCCCTGAGGGACAGGGTTACAGAGACCCAGTACTTC. It codes for CALRDRVTETQYF.

The rearrangement links TRBV6-1 to TRBJ2-7, with D unclear. The CDR3 spans 14 residues. V was pared by 2 bases and J by 1 base, with 9 bases between. Germline CDR1 MNHNS, CDR2 SASEGT. The DNA for the CDR3 is TGTGCCAGCAGTGAACAGGTATGGTCCTACGAGCAGTACTTC. This gives the protein CASSEQVWSYEQYF.

The rearrangement joins TRBV2 to TRBJ2-5, with TRBD2 as a possible D gene (5 bases). The ends were cut back, 8 bases at V and 5 bases at J, with 21 bases in the middle. Germline assignment: CDR1 SNHLY and CDR2 FYNNEI. CDR3 size: 15 residues. CDR3 residues: CASGPRAPPGETQYF. CDR3 sequence (DNA): TGTGCCAGCGGCCCACGGGCCCCCCCGGGGGAGACCCAGTACTTC.

The CDR3 DNA is TGTGCCAGCAGTTACAACCCGCGATACGGGCCCCAGCATTTT. This sequence encodes CASSYNPRYGPQHF. The chain uses TRBV6-2 or TRBV6-3 and TRBJ1-5; D gene unclear. V was cut by 2 bases and J by 9 bases, with 14 bases left in between. In germline, CDR1 is MNHEY, CDR2 SVGEGT. This CDR3 has 14 amino acids.

The CDR3 DNA follows: TGTGCCAGCTCACCAACAGGGGACGGTGGTGGCTACACCTTC. Its protein product is CASSPTGDGGGYTF. V and J are TRBV18 and TRBJ1-2; TRBD1 matches 7 bases. Trimming cost V 2 bases and J 7 bases; bases outside gene matches: 7. The CDR3 is made up of 14 amino acids. Per the germline V gene, CDR1 is KGHSH and CDR2 is LQKENI.

This clone was detected once. V usage is TRBV4-1 and J usage is TRBJ2-7; D might be TRBD1 (5 bases). Germline CDR1 is MGHRA and CDR2 is YSYEKL. Trimming removed 0 bases at V and 5 bases at J, with 14 bases between. CDR3 length: 15 amino acids. The CDR3 DNA reads TGCGCCAGCAGCCAAGATCAGGGTGTTGGCGACGAGCAGTACTTC. It is translated as CASSQDQGVGDEQYF.

The chain has TRBV7-2 and TRBJ1-6; D is undetermined. Trimming removed 10 bases from V and 7 bases from J, with 14 bases in between. This CDR3 contains 13 residues. Per the germline V gene, CDR1 is SGHTA and CDR2 is FQGNSA. CDR3 in DNA: TGTGCCATGAGCAGGCCTTTCAATTCACCCCTCCACTTT. Amino acid sequence: CAMSRPFNSPLHF.

The J gene is TRBJ2-2, the V gene TRBV24-1, with 12 bases aligning to TRBD2. The V gene's germline CDR1 is KGHDR and CDR2 SFDVKD. The CDR3 sequence is 16 residues long. V shed 7 bases and J 5 bases; nucleotides not matched to a gene: 7. CDR3: CATSPLAGGQTGELFF. The CDR3 coding sequence is TGTGCCACCAGCCCACTAGCGGGAGGTCAGACCGGGGAGCTGTTTTTT.

J is TRBJ1-2 and V is TRBV2, with a tentative D call TRBD1 (6 bases). Germline CDR1 and CDR2: SNHLY and FYNNEI. Trimming took off 4 bases at V and 8 bases at J, with 17 bases between the two ends. This CDR3 is 14 amino acids long. The CDR3 sequence is CASSVEQGEVGYTF. The DNA for the CDR3 is TGTGCCAGCAGTGTTGAACAGGGAGAAGTGGGCTACACCTTC.

The chain has TRBV5-4 and TRBJ1-4; tentative D call: TRBD1 (6 bases). V was shortened by 7 bases and J by 4 bases, with 11 bases between the two germline ends. From germline, CDR1 is SGHNT and CDR2 YYREEE (reference sequence). The CDR3 spans 13 residues. The CDR3 loop is CASGQIDNEKLFF. The CDR3 nucleotides are TGTGCCAGCGGACAGATAGATAATGAAAAACTGTTTTTT.

The V and J genes are TRBV6-1 and TRBJ1-2; D unresolved. The CDR3 is 16 amino acids. Germline V gene lookup returns CDR1 MNHNS and CDR2 SASEGT. The germline V and J ends were trimmed by 2 bases and 4 bases, with 17 bases remaining between them. The CDR3 protein is CASSEYLDRELYGYTF. The CDR3 nucleotides are TGTGCCAGCAGTGAATATCTGGACCGGGAGCTCTATGGCTACACCTTC.

This chain connects TRBV5-5 to TRBJ2-2, with D perhaps matching TRBD1 (6 bases). The CDR3 has 15 amino acids. Looked up from germline, CDR1 is SGHKS and CDR2 is YYEKEE (reference sequence). The germline V and J ends were trimmed by 4 bases and 2 bases, with 12 bases remaining between them. CDR3 protein: CASSPGTFNTGELFF. CDR3 DNA sequence: TGTGCCAGCAGCCCCGGGACATTTAACACCGGGGAGCTGTTTTTT.

This chain joins TRBV3-1 (or the pseudogene TRBV3-2) and TRBJ1-5, with D perhaps matching TRBD1 (5 bases). CDR3 length: 22 amino acids. Trimming pared 0 bases from V and 0 bases from J, leaving 27 bases between. CDR1 and CDR2 (germline): LGHDT, YNNKEL (reference sequence). This CDR3 reads CASSQDRATDQSVGLSNQPQHF. The CDR3 nucleotides are TGTGCCAGCAGCCAAGATCGGGCGACTGATCAAAGTGTGGGGCTTAGCAATCAGCCCCAGCATTTT.

The chain joins TRBV2 to TRBJ2-7; 8 nucleotides line up with TRBD1. V lost 7 bases, J lost 6 bases, and 11 bases stayed unmatched. Germline V gene sequence: CDR1 SNHLY, CDR2 FYNNEI. The CDR3 totals 14 residues. CDR3 loop: CASTTGTGLSEQYF. Here the CDR3 DNA reads TGTGCCAGCACTACCGGGACAGGATTGAGCGAGCAGTACTTC.

This clone was seen only once. The rearrangement links TRBV2 to TRBJ1-5; 11 bases are a match to TRBD1. From germline, CDR1 is SNHLY and CDR2 FYNNEI. Germline trimming cut 7 bases from V and 6 bases from J; bases unmatched to any gene: 2. The CDR3 is 13 residues long. The CDR3 is CASKDRGLQPQHF. The CDR3 bases are TGTGCCAGCAAGGACAGGGGGCTTCAGCCCCAGCATTTT.